The text below deals with one T cell receptor beta chain. Antigen: not known. This sample was included in a study of cytomegalovirus exposure and HLA in healthy donors. Study-wide findings and caveats: When a later analysis compared HLA-associated TCR beta chains with equally common others, the HLA-associated chains turned out to be more clonally expanded and to have lower generation probabilities. Several top significant clusters appeared, in a later analysis, to be linked to common viral pathogens.

V was clipped by 3 bases and J by 9 bases; unmatched bases: 5. The CDR3 has 13 residues. The germline gives CDR1 LNHDA, CDR2 SQIVND (reference sequence). It was with 60 Vbeta and 13 Jbeta primers that the PCR ran. TCRdb keeps only in-frame clones here, not all; method: immunoSEQ multiplex PCR. The table records more than 150,000 clones, 76% of them present only once. The clonotype was recovered from a man between 18 and 29 years old in good health and CMV-seronegative. The chain recombines TRBV19 with TRBJ2-1; 7 bases agree with TRBD2. Sequences were obtained from PBMCs. The CDR3 nucleotides are TGTGCCAGTAGTATGAGCGGGGAGGGTGAGCAGTTCTTC. This translates into CASSMSGEGEQFF.